This T cell receptor (beta chain) was profiled in a study of shared clonotypes between healthy human individuals. Across the whole study: There were three CD4 naive, three CD4 memory, two CD8 naive and one CD8 memory plates per donor.

Study results and limitations: Compared with memory subsets, naive subsets generally had larger estimated richness. Sharing of clonotypes among donors was expected to vary with sequencing depth. Only blood was sampled, and tissue TCR repertoires likely differ from blood ones.

As defined, naive CD8 cells were CD45RO-negative and positively selected for CCR7, with terminally differentiated effector memory CD45RA+ cells excluded. Sequenced by immunoSEQ multiplex PCR; TCRdb stores in-frame clones only, minus some. The profile covers about 2 million clones, with about 94% appearing a single time and around 1.1% taken by the ten largest. Notes on this clone: Its antigen remains unidentified.

J was trimmed by 7 bases and V by 8 bases; bases with no gene match: 8. Germline CDR1 is SNHLY and CDR2 is FYNNEI. The length of the CDR3 is 13 residues. Sequencing was performed on naive CD8+ T cells sorted from blood. The J gene is TRBJ2-1, the V gene TRBV2, with TRBD2 matching 7 bases. The TCR was taken from a man younger than 35 in good health. The CDR3 DNA reads TGTGCCAGCCTCCGGACTAGTGGGAATGAGCAGTTCTTC. Translation gives CASLRTSGNEQFF.